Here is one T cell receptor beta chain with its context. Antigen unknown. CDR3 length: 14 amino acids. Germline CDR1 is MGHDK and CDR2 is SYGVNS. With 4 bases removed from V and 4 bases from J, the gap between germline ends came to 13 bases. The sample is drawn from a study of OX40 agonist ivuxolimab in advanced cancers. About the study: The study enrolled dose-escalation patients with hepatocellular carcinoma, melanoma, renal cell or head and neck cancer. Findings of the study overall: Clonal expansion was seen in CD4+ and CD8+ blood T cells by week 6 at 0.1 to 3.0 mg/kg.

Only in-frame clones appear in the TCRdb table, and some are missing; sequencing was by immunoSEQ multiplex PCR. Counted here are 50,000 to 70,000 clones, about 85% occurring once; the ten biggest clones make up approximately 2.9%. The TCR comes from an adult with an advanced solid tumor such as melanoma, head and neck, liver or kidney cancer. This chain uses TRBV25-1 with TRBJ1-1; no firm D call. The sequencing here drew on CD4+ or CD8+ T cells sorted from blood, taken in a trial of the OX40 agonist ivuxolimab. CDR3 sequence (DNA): TGTGCCAGCAGTGGAGACCCAACCAGCACTGAAGCTTTCTTT. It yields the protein CASSGDPTSTEAFF. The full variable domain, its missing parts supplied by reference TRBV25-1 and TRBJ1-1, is EADIYQTPRYLVIGTGKKITLECSQTMGHDKMYWYQQDPGMELHLIHYSYGVNSTEKGDLSSESTVSRIRTEHFPLTLESARPSHTSQYLCASSGDPTSTEAFFGQGTRLTVV.